The table lists the clone carrying this T cell receptor beta chain with a few counts. Healthy donors of bone marrow made up the group. The CDR3 is made up of 14 amino acids. Germline V lookup: CDR1 MNHEY, CDR2 SMNVEV (reference sequence). The ends were cut back, 8 bases at V and 2 bases at J, with 10 bases in the middle. The sample belongs to a study of cytomegalovirus exposure and HLA in healthy donors. PCR involved 60 Vbeta and 13 Jbeta primers. Libraries were prepared by immunoSEQ multiplex PCR; TCRdb keeps only in-frame clonotypes and omits some of them. The data hold approximately 120,000 clones, with about 85% observed a single time.

The sample taken for sequencing was PBMCs. The chain links TRBV27 to TRBJ2-6, with D unresolved. This sequence was found in a woman aged 25-40 years in good health and CMV-seropositive. CDR3 residues: CASSSPAGANVLTF. In DNA, the CDR3 is TGTGCCAGCTCCTCCCCCGCTGGGGCCAACGTCCTGACTTTC.